Listed here is a single T cell receptor (beta chain). It lacks a known antigen. No much larger clonotype is one base removed from it; base qualities were not supplied. TCRbeta CDR3 regions were amplified from genomic DNA using the immunoSEQ Assay, a bias-controlled multiplex PCR. Per the original workflow: The number of nucleated cells in each sample was estimated by amplification of reference gene primers within the assay. To quantify the absolute abundance of each unique TCRbeta CDR3 rearrangement, sequence reads were collapsed and filtered. For each sample, productive Simpson clonality was calculated as the square root of Simpson's diversity index over productive rearrangements. Held by TCRdb, this immuneACCESS table contains in-frame sequences only and omits some clones. Under half of the omission traces to an unresolved V gene where checked; the cause of the rest is unknown. That table supplies the V and J calls and clone size; D and trimming were determined from the DNA. The sample includes about 210,000 clones, with around 80% observed a single time. The top ten clonotypes cover 10% to 13% of the sample.

This sample was included in a study of blood T cell repertoires in COVID-19 (dated by TCRdb to the early 2020s). Notes on the research overall: Collaborator samples came from the United States, Italy and Spain and covered acute and convalescent phases of COVID-19. The prospective study material was composed of cDNA or gDNA derived from T cells, B-cell-depleted T cells, or PBMCs. Subjects who had been exposed to COVID-19, were actively infected with it, or had recovered from it provided the deeply sampled blood TCRbeta repertoires that made up the dataset. The repertoires were released in a freely available public database intended as a resource for research on the immune response to SARS-CoV-2. The samples were drawn from the first 160 participants of the ongoing ImmuneRACE study and from over 950 subjects provided by 6 global collaborators. Nearly every sample came with metadata listing a de-identified subject ID, COVID-19 status, age in years and sex. Where available, HLA class I and class II types were taken from metadata supplied by the sample provider and were not determined by assay-based typing. Study-wide conclusions, independent of this receptor: The quantity of clinical and demographic metadata differed by source and by participant and was supplied without curation.

In Seattle, one collaborating source enrolled patients while the infection was active and tracked those patients longitudinally over the course of disease. Each collaborating institution followed its own protocols to collect whole blood in K2EDTA tubes. For TCRbeta analysis, collaborator samples were shipped as frozen whole blood, as isolated PBMCs, or as DNA extracted from either sample type. The source material was peripheral blood. This TCR derives from a woman over 75 with COVID-19, enrolled during active disease.

CDR3 reads: CASRVQANTGELFF. The nucleotide sequence reads TGTGCCTCCCGAGTACAGGCGAACACCGGGGAGCTGTTTTTT. Here the chain combines TRBV3-1 (or the pseudogene TRBV3-2) and TRBJ2-2; the D gene is perhaps TRBD1, from 5 matching bases. From its cysteine to its phenylalanine, the CDR3 spans 14 amino acids. Here the CDR3 DNA is all that survives: 42 bases in frame from base 1. The junction shows trimming of 11 bases on V and 0 bases on J, plus 13 bases between the germline ends. Looking up the germline V gene (reference sequence) yields CDR1 LGHDT and CDR2 YNNKEL.